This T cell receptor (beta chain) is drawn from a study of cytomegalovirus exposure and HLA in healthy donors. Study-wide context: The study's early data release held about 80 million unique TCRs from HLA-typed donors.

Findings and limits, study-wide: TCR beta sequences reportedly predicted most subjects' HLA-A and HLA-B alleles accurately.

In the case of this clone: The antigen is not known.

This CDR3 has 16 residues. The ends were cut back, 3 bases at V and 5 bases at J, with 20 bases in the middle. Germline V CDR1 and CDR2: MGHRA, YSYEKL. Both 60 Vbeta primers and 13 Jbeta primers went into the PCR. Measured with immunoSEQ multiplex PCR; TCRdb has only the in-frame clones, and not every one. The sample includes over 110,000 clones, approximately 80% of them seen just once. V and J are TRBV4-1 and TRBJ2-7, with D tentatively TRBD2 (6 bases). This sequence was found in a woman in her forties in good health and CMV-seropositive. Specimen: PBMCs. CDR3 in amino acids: CASSQLNGLATHEQYF. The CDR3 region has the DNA TGCGCCAGCAGCCAGCTAAACGGGCTAGCGACCCACGAGCAGTACTTC.